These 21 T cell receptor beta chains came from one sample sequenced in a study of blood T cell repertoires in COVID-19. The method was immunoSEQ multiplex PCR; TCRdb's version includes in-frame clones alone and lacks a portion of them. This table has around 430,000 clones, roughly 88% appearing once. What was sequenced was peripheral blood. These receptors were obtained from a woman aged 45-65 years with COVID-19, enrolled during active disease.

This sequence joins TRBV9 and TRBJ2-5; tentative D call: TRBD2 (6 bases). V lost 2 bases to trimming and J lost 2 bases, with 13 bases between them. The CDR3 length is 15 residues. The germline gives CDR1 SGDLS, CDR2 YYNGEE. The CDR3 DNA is TGTGCCAGCAGCGTGGGAGGAGGGGTTCAAGAGACCCAGTACTTC. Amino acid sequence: CASSVGGGVQETQYF.

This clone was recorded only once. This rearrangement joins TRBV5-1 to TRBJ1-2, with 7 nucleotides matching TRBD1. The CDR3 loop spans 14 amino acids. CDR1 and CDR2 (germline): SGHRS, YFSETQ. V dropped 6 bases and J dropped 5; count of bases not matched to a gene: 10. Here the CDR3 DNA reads TGCGCCAGCACCGAGACAGGGTTATCTTATGGCTACACCTTC. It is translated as CASTETGLSYGYTF.

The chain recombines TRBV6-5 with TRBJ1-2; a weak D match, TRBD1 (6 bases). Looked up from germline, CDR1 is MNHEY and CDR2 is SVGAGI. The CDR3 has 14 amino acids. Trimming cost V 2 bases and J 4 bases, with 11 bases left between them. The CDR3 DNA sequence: TGTGCCAGCAGTTACCCGGACAGCGTCTATGGCTACACCTTC. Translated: CASSYPDSVYGYTF.

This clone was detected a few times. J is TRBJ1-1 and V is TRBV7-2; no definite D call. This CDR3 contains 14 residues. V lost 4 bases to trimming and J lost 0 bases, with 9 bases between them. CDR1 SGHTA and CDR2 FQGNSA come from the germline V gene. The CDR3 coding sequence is TGTGCCAGCAGCTACCAACTCTTGAACACTGAAGCTTTCTTT. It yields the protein CASSYQLLNTEAFF. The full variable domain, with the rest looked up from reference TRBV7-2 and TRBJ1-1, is GAGVSQSPSNKVTEKGKDVELRCDPISGHTALYWYRQSLGQGLEFLIYFQGNSAPDKSGLPSDRFSAERTGGSVSTLTIQRTQQEDSAVYLCASSYQLLNTEAFFGQGTRLTVV.

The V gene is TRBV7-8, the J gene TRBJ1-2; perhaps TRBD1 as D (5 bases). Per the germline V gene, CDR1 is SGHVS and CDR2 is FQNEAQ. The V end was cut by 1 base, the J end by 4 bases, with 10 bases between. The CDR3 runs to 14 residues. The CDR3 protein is CASSLGQNLYGYTF. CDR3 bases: TGTGCCAGCAGCTTAGGACAGAACCTCTATGGCTACACCTTC.

The CDR3 nucleotides are TGTGCCACCAGTGATTTCGGGAGCTCCTATGGCTACACCTTC. Protein product: CATSDFGSSYGYTF. The chain couples TRBV24-1 to TRBJ1-2; the D is unclear. The CDR3 length is 14 residues. The germline V gene has CDR1 KGHDR and CDR2 SFDVKD. Between the trimmed V and J ends, which lost 1 base and 4 bases, there was a span of 9 bases.

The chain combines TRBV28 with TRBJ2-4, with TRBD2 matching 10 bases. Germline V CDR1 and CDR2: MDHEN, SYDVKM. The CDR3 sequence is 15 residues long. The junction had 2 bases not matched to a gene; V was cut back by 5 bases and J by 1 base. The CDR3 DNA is TGTGCCAGCAGTAAGACTAGCGGGGCCAAAAACATTCAGTACTTC. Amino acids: CASSKTSGAKNIQYF.

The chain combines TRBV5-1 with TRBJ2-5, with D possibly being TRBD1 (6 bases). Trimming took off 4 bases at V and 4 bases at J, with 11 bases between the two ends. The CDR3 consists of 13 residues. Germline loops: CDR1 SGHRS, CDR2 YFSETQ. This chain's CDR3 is CASSAGVRETQYF. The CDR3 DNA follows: TGCGCCAGCAGCGCAGGGGTTCGAGAGACCCAGTACTTC.

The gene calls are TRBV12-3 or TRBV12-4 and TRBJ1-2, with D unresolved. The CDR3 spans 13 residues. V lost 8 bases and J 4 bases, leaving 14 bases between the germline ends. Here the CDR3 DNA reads TGTGCCAGCTCCGGAGACGTGGGCTATGGCTACACCTTC. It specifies CASSGDVGYGYTF.

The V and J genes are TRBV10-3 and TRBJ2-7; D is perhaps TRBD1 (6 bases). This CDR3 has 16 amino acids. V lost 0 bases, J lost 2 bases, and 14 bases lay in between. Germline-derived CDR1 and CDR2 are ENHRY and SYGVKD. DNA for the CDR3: TGTGCCATCAGTGAGTCGGGGGCCGGGGCACCCTACGAGCAGTACTTC. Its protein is CAISESGAGAPYEQYF.

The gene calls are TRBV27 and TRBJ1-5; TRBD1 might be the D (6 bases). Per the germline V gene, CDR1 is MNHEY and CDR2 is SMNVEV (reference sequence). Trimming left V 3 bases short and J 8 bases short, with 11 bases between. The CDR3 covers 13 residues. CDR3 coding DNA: TGTGCCAGCAGTTTCCCCGCAGGGGAGCCCCAGCATTTT. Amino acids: CASSFPAGEPQHF.

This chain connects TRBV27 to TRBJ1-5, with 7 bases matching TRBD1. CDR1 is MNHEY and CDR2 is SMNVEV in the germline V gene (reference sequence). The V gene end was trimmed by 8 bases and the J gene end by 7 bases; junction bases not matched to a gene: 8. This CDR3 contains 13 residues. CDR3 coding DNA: TGTGCCAGCCGACAGGGCCGGAGGCAGCCCCAGCATTTT. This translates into CASRQGRRQPQHF.

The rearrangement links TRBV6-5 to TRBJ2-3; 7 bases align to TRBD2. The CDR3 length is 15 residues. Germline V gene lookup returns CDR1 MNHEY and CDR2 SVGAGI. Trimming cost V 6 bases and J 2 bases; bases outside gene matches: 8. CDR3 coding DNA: TGTGCCAGCAGGTATTCGAGCGGGGCCACAGATACGCAGTATTTT. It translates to CASRYSSGATDTQYF.

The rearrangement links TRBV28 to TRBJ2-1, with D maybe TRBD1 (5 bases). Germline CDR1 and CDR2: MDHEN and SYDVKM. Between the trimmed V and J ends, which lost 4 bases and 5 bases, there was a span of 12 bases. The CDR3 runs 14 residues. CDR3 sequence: CASSSDRENNEQFF. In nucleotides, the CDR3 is TGTGCCAGCAGTTCCGACAGAGAGAACAATGAGCAGTTCTTC.

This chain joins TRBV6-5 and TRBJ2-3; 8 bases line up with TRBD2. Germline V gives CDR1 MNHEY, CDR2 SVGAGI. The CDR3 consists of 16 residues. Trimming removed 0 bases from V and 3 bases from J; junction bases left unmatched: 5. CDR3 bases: TGTGCCAGCAGTTACTCGAATACGGGAGGGACAGATACGCAGTATTTT. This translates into CASSYSNTGGTDTQYF.

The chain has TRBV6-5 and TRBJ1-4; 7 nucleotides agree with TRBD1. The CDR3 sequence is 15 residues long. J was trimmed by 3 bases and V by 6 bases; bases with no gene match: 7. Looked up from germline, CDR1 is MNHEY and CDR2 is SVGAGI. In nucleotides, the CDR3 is TGTGCCAGCAGAGCATACAGGGGTGCTAATGAAAAACTGTTTTTT. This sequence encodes CASRAYRGANEKLFF.

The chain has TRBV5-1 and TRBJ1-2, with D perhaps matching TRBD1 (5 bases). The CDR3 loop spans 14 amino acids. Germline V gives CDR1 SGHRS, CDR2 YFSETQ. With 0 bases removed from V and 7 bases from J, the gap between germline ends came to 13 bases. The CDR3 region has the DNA TGCGCCAGCAGCTTGGATTCAGGGTACCGTGGCTACACCTTC. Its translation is CASSLDSGYRGYTF.

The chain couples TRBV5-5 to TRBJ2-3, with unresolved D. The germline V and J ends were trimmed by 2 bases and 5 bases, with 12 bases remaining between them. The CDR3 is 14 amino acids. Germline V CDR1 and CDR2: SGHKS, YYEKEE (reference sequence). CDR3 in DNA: TGTGCCAGCAGCTTTCAGTCTCCCGAAGATACGCAGTATTTT. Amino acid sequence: CASSFQSPEDTQYF.

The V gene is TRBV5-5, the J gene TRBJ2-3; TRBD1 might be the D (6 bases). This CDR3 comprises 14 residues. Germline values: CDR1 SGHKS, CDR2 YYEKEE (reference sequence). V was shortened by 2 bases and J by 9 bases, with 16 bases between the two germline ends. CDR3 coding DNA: TGTGCCAGCAGCTTTGTTACGGCACAGGGCACGCAGTATTTT. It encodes CASSFVTAQGTQYF.

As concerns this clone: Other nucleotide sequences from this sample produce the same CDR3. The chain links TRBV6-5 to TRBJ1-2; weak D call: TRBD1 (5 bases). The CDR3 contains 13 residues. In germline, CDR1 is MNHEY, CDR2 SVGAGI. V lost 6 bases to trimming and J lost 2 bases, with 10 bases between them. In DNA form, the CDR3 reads TGTGCCAGCAGCCTGACAGAGAACTATGGCTACACCTTC. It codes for CASSLTENYGYTF.

In DNA, the CDR3 is TGTGCCAGTATATCAGGGTTCCCCAATGAGCAGTTCTTC. Translating gives CASISGFPNEQFF. The chain couples TRBV19 to TRBJ2-1; tentative D call: TRBD1 (5 bases). The CDR3 consists of 13 residues. From germline, CDR1 is LNHDA and CDR2 SQIVND (reference sequence). V was trimmed by 7 bases and J by 6 bases, leaving 13 bases between them.